This TCR beta chain was sequenced during a study of T-cell memory formation after mild COVID-19 (dated by TCRdb to the early 2020s). For the study in its entirety: TCR sequence clusters from the two donors were largely donor specific. In two donors, T-cell clones that expanded and contracted after mild COVID-19 were followed by sequencing TCRalpha and TCRbeta repertoires longitudinally. Two young, previously healthy adult volunteers made up the cohort, one male and one female. General conclusions and limits of the study: Contracting CD4+ clones turned up mainly in the CM and EM memory subsets, whereas EMRA was where CD8+ clones were enriched. Some responding clones were found in pre-infection memory, which suggests that pre-existing cross-reactive memory T cells took part in the SARS-CoV-2 response. Only a couple of mild cases were covered in the study, and larger cohorts including severe cases with pre-infection samples were considered necessary. Clones contracting from day 15 to 85 had balanced CD4/CD8 phenotypes, while a second wave expanding from day 15 to 37 was biased towards CD4+. The second-wave clones that peaked on day 37 were not confirmed to be SARS-CoV-2 specific.

PBMCs were isolated by Ficoll-Paque density gradient centrifugation. From cysteine to phenylalanine, the CDR3 is 15 amino acids long. CDR3 DNA is the only sequence kept; it has 45 bases, read in frame from the first base. The germline V gene (reference sequence) yields SEHNR for CDR1 and FQNEAQ for CDR2. Deletion took 2 bases off V and 0 bases off J, with a span of 10 bases between the germline ends. For this clonotype: Its antigen is still unknown. Base quality data are lacking; no much larger clone is found one base away.

Sequencing instrument: Illumina NovaSeq 6000. TCRalpha and TCRbeta cDNA libraries were constructed by 5'RACE with constant-segment primers, with sample barcodes and unique molecular identifiers being introduced. RNA was extracted from every sample with Trizol reagent. Library amplification was performed in two PCR steps, and a second sample barcode and Illumina TruSeq adapters were introduced in the second step. Sequencing of the libraries was done on an Illumina NovaSeq, producing 2 x 150 bp paired-end reads. Processing in the source paper ran as follows. With migec v1.2.7, reads were demultiplexed and then collapsed into UMI-guided consensus sequences. Using mixcr v2.1.11, UMI consensuses were aligned to TRA and TRB V and J templates and then assembled into clonotypes. A clonotype was counted as expanded or contracted only when both edgeR and NoisET called the clonotype significant, with the noise models trained on biological replicates. For edgeR calls, the cutoffs were a false discovery rate-adjusted p below 0.01 and a log2 fold-change threshold of 1. As an exploratory analysis of dynamics, PCA with hierarchical clustering was applied to max-normalized trajectories of the 1000 most abundant clonotypes. Each responding clone was given a CD4 or CD8 phenotype based on the CD4+ and CD8+ repertoires, which had been sequenced separately. TCRdb cleaned the public reads at Q25 with fastp, built clones with MiXCR and kept in-frame beta chains. Every distinct CDR3 protein forms one entry, paired with its most common genes and DNA. TCRdb, not the authors, supplied the V and J calls. Here the sample has about 210,000 distinct CDR3 sequences; roughly a tenth occur a single time. The ten biggest clones cover approximately 3% of the sample.

The specimen was PBMCs or a T cell subset sorted from them (not recorded which). The sequence is built from TRBV7-9 and TRBJ1-1; TRBD1 is a weak D gene call, 5 bases matching. This TCR came from a man aged 18 to 30 who had mild COVID-19 (a few samples of this study predate the infection). The sample titles of this study are shuffled in the database, so cell type and time point are left out; the donor was told from shared clones. The CDR3 here reads CASSLTGAMNTEAFF. The sequence in DNA is TGTGCCAGCAGCTTAACTGGGGCTATGAACACTGAAGCTTTCTTT.